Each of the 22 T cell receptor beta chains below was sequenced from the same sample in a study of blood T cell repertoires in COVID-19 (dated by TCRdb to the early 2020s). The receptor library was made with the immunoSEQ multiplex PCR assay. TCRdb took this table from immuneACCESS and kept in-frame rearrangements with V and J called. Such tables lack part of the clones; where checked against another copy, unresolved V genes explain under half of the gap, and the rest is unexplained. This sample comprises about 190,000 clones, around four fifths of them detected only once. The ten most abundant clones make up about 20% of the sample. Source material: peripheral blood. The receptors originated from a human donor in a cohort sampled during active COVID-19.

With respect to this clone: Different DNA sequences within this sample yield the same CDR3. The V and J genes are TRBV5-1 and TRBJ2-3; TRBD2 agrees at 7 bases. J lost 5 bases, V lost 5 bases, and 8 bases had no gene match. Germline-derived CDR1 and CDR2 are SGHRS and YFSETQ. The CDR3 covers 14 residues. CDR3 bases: TGCGCCAGCAGTAGTAGCGGGTCGGGAGATACGCAGTATTTT. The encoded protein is CASSSSGSGDTQYF.

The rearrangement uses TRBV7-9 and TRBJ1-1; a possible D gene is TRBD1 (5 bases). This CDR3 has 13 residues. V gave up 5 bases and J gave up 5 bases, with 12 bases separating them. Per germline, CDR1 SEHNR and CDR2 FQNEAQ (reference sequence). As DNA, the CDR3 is TGTGCCAGCAGCGCCCTCGGGGGAACTGAAGCTTTCTTT. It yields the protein CASSALGGTEAFF.

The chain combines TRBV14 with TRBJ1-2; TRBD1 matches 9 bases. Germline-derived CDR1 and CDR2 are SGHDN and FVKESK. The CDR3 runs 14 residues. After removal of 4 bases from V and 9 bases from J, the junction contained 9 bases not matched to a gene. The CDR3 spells CASSLITGGRSYTF. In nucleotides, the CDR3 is TGTGCCAGCAGCCTGATTACAGGGGGCCGAAGCTACACCTTC.

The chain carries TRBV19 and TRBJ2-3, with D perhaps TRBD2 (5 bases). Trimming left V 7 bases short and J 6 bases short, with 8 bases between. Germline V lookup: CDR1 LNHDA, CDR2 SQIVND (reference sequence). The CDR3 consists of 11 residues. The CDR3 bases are TGTGCCAGTACGGAGGCGGATACGCAGTATTTT. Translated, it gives CASTEADTQYF.

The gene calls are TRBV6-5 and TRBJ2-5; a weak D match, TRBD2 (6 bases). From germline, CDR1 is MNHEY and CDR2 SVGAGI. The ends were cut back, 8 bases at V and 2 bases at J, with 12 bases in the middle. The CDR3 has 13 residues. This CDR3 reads CASSRTTQETQYF. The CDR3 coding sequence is TGTGCCAGCTCCAGGACTACGCAAGAGACCCAGTACTTC.

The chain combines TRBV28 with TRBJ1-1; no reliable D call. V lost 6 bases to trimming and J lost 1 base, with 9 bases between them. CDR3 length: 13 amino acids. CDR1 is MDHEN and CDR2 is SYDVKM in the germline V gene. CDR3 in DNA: TGTGCCAGCAGCCCCTCCGGGAACACTGAAGCTTTCTTT. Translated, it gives CASSPSGNTEAFF.

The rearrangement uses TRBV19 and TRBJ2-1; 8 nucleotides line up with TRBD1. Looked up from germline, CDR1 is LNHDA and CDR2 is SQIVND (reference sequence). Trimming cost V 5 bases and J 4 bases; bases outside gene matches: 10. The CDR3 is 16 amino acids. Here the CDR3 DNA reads TGTGCCAGTAGTGTCAGGGGGCCATTCCTATACAATGAGCAGTTCTTC. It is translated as CASSVRGPFLYNEQFF.

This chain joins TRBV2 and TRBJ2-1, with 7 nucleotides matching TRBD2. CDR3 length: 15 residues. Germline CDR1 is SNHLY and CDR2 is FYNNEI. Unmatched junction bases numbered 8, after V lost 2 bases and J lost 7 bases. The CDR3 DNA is TGTGCCAGCAGTGAAATGGGCGGGAGTTTGAATGAGCAGTTCTTC. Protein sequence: CASSEMGGSLNEQFF.

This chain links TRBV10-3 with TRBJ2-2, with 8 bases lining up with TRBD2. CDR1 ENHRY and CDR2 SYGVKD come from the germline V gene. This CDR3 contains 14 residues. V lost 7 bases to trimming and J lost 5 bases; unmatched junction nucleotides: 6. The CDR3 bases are TGTGCCATCAAGGCTCAGCGGGGGACCGGGGAGCTGTTTTTT. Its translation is CAIKAQRGTGELFF.

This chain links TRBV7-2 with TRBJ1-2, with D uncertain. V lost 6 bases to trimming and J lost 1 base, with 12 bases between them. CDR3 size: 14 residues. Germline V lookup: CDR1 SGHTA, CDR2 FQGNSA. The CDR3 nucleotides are TGTGCCAGCAGTCCCGGTTTGAATAACTATGGCTACACCTTC. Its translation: CASSPGLNNYGYTF.

Here the CDR3 reads CASSPDSGTQYF. The CDR3 bases are TGTGCCAGCAGCCCGGATTCGGGTACGCAGTATTTT. The chain couples TRBV11-2 to TRBJ2-3, with D unresolved. V was pared by 5 bases and J by 8 bases, with 11 bases between. The germline CDR1 and CDR2 sequences are SGHAT and FQNNGV. This CDR3 spans 12 amino acids.

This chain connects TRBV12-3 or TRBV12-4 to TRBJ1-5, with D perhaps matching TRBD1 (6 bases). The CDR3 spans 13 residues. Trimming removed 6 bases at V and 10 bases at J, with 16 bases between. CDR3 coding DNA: TGTGCCAGCAGCGACGGACAGTGGCGACCCCAGCATTTT. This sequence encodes CASSDGQWRPQHF.

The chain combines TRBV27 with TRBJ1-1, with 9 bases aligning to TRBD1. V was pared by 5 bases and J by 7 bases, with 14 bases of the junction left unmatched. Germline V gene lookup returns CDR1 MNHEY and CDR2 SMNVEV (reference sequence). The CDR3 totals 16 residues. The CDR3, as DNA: TGTGCCAGCAGTCATTGGGGCTGGGACAGGGTGGGTGAAGCTTTCTTT. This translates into CASSHWGWDRVGEAFF.

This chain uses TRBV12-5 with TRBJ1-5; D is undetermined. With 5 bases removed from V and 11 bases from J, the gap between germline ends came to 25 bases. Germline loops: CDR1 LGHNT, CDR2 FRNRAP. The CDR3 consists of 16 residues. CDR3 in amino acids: CASGPPWADLTPAQHF. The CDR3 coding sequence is TGTGCTAGTGGTCCCCCATGGGCTGACCTTACGCCGGCCCAGCATTTT.

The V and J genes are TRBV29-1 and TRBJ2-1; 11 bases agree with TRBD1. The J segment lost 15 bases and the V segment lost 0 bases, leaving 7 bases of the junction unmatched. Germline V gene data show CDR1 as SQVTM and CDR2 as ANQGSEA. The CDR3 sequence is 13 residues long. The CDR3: CSVEDLDRGRPFF. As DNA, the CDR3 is TGCAGCGTTGAAGACCTGGACAGGGGGCGGCCGTTCTTC.

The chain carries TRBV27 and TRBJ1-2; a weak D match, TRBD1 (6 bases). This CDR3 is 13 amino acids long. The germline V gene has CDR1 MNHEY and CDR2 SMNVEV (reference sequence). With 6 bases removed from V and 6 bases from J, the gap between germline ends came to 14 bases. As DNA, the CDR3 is TGTGCCAGCAGGAACCTCGGACAGAATGGCTACACCTTC. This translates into CASRNLGQNGYTF.

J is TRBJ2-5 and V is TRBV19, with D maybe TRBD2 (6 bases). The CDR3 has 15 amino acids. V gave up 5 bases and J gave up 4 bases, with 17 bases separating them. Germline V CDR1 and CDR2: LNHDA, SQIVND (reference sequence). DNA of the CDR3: TGTGCCAGTAGTTCGATGATTGGGGGGACAGAGACCCAGTACTTC. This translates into CASSSMIGGTETQYF.

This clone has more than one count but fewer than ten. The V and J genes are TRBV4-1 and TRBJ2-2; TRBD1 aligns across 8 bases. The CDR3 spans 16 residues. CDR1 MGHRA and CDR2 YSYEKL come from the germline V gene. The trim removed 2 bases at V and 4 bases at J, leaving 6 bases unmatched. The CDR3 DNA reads TGCGCCAGCAGCCAATGGACAGGGCTTCGCACCGGGGAGCTGTTTTTT. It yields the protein CASSQWTGLRTGELFF.

CDR3 bases: TGTGCCAGCAATGCCGGGACAGGGGAAGGGAATGAGCAGTTCTTC. This translates into CASNAGTGEGNEQFF. V gene TRBV6-5 combines with J gene TRBJ2-1, with 10 bases that match TRBD1. The germline V gene encodes CDR1 MNHEY and CDR2 SVGAGI. Germline trimming cut 7 bases from V and 7 bases from J; bases unmatched to any gene: 10. The CDR3 has 15 residues.

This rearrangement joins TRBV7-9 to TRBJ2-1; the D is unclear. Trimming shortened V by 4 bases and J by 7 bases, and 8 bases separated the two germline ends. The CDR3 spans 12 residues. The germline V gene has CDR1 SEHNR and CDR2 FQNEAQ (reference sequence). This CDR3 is CASSSSWNEQFF. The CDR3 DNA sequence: TGTGCCAGCAGCTCAAGCTGGAATGAGCAGTTCTTC.

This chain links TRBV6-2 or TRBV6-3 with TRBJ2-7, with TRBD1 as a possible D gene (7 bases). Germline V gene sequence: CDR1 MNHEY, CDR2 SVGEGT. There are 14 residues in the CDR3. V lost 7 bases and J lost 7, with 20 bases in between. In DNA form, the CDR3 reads TGTGCCAGCACCCCCTCACAGACAGGGAGGGAGCAGTACGTC. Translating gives CASTPSQTGREQYV.

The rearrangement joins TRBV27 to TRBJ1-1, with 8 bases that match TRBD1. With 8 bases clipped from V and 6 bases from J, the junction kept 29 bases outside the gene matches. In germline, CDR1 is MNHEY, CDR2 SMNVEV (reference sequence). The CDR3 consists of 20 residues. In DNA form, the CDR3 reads TGTGCCAGCGTACCCTTGGGGTTGGGGGCCCGCTCTAAGACAGGGGCTGAAGCTTTCTTT. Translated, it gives CASVPLGLGARSKTGAEAFF.